The 16 T cell receptor beta chains in this list originate from one sample, sequenced in a study of Ad26.COV2.S vaccination and SARS-CoV-2 variants. The treatment denotes: around 19 received Ad26.COV2.S at low or high dose, single or two shots; 5 received placebo; per-sample allocation not given. After the first vaccine or placebo injection, samples were drawn on day 63. Generated by immunoSEQ multiplex PCR, the TCRdb table keeps only in-frame clones and is missing some. The sample has 440,000 or so clones; approximately 90% are singletons. Sequences were derived from peripheral blood, sampled in a trial of Ad26.COV2.S vaccine versus placebo. Receptors were obtained from a person aged 18 to 59 who received the Ad26.COV2.S COVID-19 vaccine or a placebo.

This sequence joins TRBV5-1 and TRBJ1-1; TRBD1 might be the D (5 bases). This CDR3 has 12 amino acids. Germline-derived CDR1 and CDR2 are SGHRS and YFSETQ. The V end lost 5 bases, the J end lost 1 base, and 6 bases lay between the germline ends. CDR3 in amino acids: CASRGENTEAFF. The DNA of the CDR3 is TGCGCCAGCAGGGGGGAGAACACTGAAGCTTTCTTT. The variable domain in full, with the rest retrieved from reference TRBV5-1 and TRBJ1-1, is KAGVTQTPRYLIKTRGQQVTLSCSPISGHRSVSWYQQTPGQGLQFLFEYFSETQRNKGNFPGRFSGRQFSNSRSEMNVSTLELGDSALYLCASRGENTEAFFGQGTRLTVV.

CDR3 sequence (DNA): TGTGCCAGCATCCCCATACGGGGACGGAGCTCCTACGAGCAGTACTTC. Translated: CASIPIRGRSSYEQYF. The genes are TRBV28 and TRBJ2-7; the D gene could be TRBD1 or TRBD2 (5 bases each). Deletions cut 7 bases from V and 0 bases from J, with 19 bases between. Germline CDR1 MDHEN, CDR2 SYDVKM. This CDR3 comprises 16 residues.

The CDR3 loop reads CASSSTGTVNTGELFF. For the CDR3, the DNA is TGTGCCAGCAGCTCAACCGGGACAGTGAACACCGGGGAGCTGTTTTTT. The chain uses TRBV11-2 and TRBJ2-2, with 7 bases aligning to TRBD1. CDR1 SGHAT and CDR2 FQNNGV come from the germline V gene. This CDR3 comprises 16 residues. Losses at the gene ends were 4 bases for V and 1 base for J; bases not matched to a gene: 6.

The chain couples TRBV19 to TRBJ2-3; 10 nucleotides match TRBD2. V shed 6 bases and J 0 bases; nucleotides not matched to a gene: 12. Germline CDR1 and CDR2: LNHDA and SQIVND (reference sequence). This CDR3 is 18 amino acids long. Here the CDR3 reads CASRDLAGDTYSTDTQYF. CDR3 sequence (DNA): TGTGCCAGTAGAGATCTAGCGGGAGATACCTATAGCACAGATACGCAGTATTTT. The whole variable domain, filled in from reference TRBV19 and TRBJ2-3, reads DGGITQSPKYLFRKEGQNVTLSCEQNLNHDAMYWYRQDPGQGLRLIYYSQIVNDFQKGDIAEGYSVSREKKESFPLTVTSAQKNPTAFYLCASRDLAGDTYSTDTQYFGPGTRLTVL.

The CDR3 loop reads CASSPRTGGEQYF. The DNA of the CDR3 is TGTGCCAGCAGCCCCAGGACAGGGGGCGAGCAGTACTTC. The V and J genes are TRBV11-2 and TRBJ2-7, with TRBD1 matching 10 bases. J was trimmed by 6 bases and V by 5 bases; bases with no gene match: 4. CDR1 and CDR2 from the germline V gene are SGHAT and FQNNGV. The CDR3 runs to 13 residues.

This chain joins TRBV19 and TRBJ1-1; D remains ambiguous. Germline CDR1 is LNHDA and CDR2 is SQIVND (reference sequence). The CDR3 consists of 16 residues. V was clipped by 5 bases and J by 0 bases, with 16 bases between them. The CDR3 DNA is TGTGCCAGTAGTCAAGGCCGCATTGAATTGAACACTGAAGCTTTCTTT. The encoded protein is CASSQGRIELNTEAFF. Combining the CDR3 with reference TRBV19 and TRBJ1-1 gives the whole variable domain DGGITQSPKYLFRKEGQNVTLSCEQNLNHDAMYWYRQDPGQGLRLIYYSQIVNDFQKGDIAEGYSVSREKKESFPLTVTSAQKNPTAFYLCASSQGRIELNTEAFFGQGTRLTVV.

The chain employs TRBV27 and TRBJ1-5; possible D gene TRBD1, 5 bases. V shed 5 bases and J shed 6 bases, with 14 bases lying between them. CDR1 MNHEY and CDR2 SMNVEV come from the germline V gene (reference sequence). The CDR3 is made up of 14 amino acids. The CDR3 coding sequence is TGTGCCAGCAGTGGCCAGGGTAAAAGTCAGCCCCAGCATTTT. It translates to CASSGQGKSQPQHF.

This sequence joins TRBV12-3 or TRBV12-4 and TRBJ2-5; D remains ambiguous. This CDR3 has 12 residues. V was cut by 4 bases and J by 5 bases, with 8 bases left in between. CDR3 bases: TGTGCCAGCAGTTCCCATCGGGAGACCCAGTACTTC. This encodes CASSSHRETQYF.

The chain combines TRBV7-9 with TRBJ1-1; TRBD1 is a possible D gene (6 bases). Between the trimmed V and J ends, which lost 5 bases and 3 bases, there was a span of 16 bases. Germline loops: CDR1 SEHNR, CDR2 FQNEAQ (reference sequence). The CDR3 has 15 amino acids. CDR3 DNA sequence: TGTGCCAGCAGCCCTAGACAGGCAATGGACACTGAAGCTTTCTTT. Translated, it gives CASSPRQAMDTEAFF.

The CDR3 coding sequence is TGTGCCAGCAGGAGACGACCCTCATTAGAACTGTTTTTT. Translation gives CASRRRPSLELFF. The genes are TRBV2 and TRBJ1-4; D uncertain. Germline values: CDR1 SNHLY, CDR2 FYNNEI. CDR3 length: 13 residues. V lost 6 bases and J 12 bases, leaving 17 bases between the germline ends.

The rearrangement uses TRBV18 and TRBJ1-4; no clear D. Germline V lookup: CDR1 KGHSH, CDR2 LQKENI. CDR3 length: 16 amino acids. The ends were cut back, 1 base at V and 0 bases at J, with 9 bases in the middle. As DNA, the CDR3 is TGTGCCAGCTCACCACGAAAGGGTCCAACTAATGAAAAACTGTTTTTT. The encoded protein is CASSPRKGPTNEKLFF.

The rearrangement links TRBV28 to TRBJ1-5; 10 bases line up with TRBD1. The CDR3 is 14 residues long. In germline, CDR1 is MDHEN, CDR2 SYDVKM. Trimming took 8 bases from V and 2 from J; bases not matched to a gene: 3. CDR3 sequence reads: CASEGQGGNQPQHF. As DNA, the CDR3 is TGTGCCAGCGAAGGACAGGGGGGCAATCAGCCCCAGCATTTT.

The DNA of the CDR3 is TGTGCCTGGAGTGTACCGCCAGGCTCAAGATCACCCCTCCACTTT. It specifies CAWSVPPGSRSPLHF. The V gene is TRBV30, the J gene TRBJ1-6; no clear D gene. V lost 0 bases, J lost 10 bases, and 16 bases lay in between. The germline V gene encodes CDR1 GTSNPN and CDR2 SVGIG (reference sequence). CDR3 length equals 15 residues.

This clone appeared a few times. V usage is TRBV10-3 and J usage is TRBJ2-7; TRBD1 or TRBD2 may be the D gene (5 bases each). This CDR3 comprises 14 residues. Trimming removed 5 bases at V and 0 bases at J, with 11 bases between. CDR1 and CDR2 from the germline V gene are ENHRY and SYGVKD. CDR3 region: CAISRDGNSYEQYF. The CDR3 coding sequence is TGTGCCATCAGTCGGGACGGAAACTCCTACGAGCAGTACTTC.

With regard to this clone: The DNA is omitted, as the CDR3 cannot be located on it reliably, and the CDR3 follows TCRdb's listing. This chain uses TRBV27 with TRBJ1-5. The CDR3 comprises 16 residues, both ends counted. Germline CDR1 is MNHEY and CDR2 is SMNVEV (reference sequence). CDR3 sequence: CASSSSTQVGGQPQHF.

The genes are TRBV30 and TRBJ1-1; D call uncertain. The CDR3 has 12 residues. V lost 3 bases, J lost 10 bases, and 15 bases lay in between. Germline V CDR1 and CDR2: GTSNPN, SVGIG (reference sequence). The CDR3 region has the DNA TGTGCCTGGAGCCCGGGAAGGACTCCAGCTTTCTTT. Protein: CAWSPGRTPAFF.